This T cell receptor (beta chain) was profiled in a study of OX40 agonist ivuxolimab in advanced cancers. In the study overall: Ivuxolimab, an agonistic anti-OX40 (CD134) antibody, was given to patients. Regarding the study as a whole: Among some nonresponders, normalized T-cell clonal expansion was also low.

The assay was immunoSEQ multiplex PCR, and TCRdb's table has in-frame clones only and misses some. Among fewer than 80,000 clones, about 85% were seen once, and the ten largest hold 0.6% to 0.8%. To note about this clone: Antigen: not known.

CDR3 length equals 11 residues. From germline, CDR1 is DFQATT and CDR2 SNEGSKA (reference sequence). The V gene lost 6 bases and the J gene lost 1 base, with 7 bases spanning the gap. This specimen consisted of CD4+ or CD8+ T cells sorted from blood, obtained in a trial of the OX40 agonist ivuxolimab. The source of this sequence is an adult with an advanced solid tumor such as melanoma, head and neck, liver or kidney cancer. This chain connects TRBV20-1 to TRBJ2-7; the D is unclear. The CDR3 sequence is CSARQSYEQYF. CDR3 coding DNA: TGCAGTGCGCGACAATCCTACGAGCAGTACTTC.